These 15 T cell receptor beta chains were sequenced from one sample in a study of shared clonotypes between healthy human individuals. The repertoire was sequenced with immunoSEQ multiplex PCR; TCRdb's copy has only in-frame clones and lacks some. The repertoire holds about 2 million clones, with 85% to 95% as singletons. Material: naive CD4+ T cells sorted from blood. Subset reported: CD45RA+ positively selected. The receptors here all came from a young man in good health.

This clone was seen only once. The chain is built from TRBV27 and TRBJ2-7; 7 bases are shared with TRBD2. Trimming took 6 bases from V and 1 from J; bases not matched to a gene: 9. Germline V lookup: CDR1 MNHEY, CDR2 SMNVEV (reference sequence). There are 15 residues in the CDR3. CDR3 residues: CASSPPSGSSYEQYF. For the CDR3, the DNA is TGTGCCAGCAGCCCACCTAGCGGATCATCCTACGAGCAGTACTTC.

The chain is built from TRBV11-3 and TRBJ2-1; D uncertain. With 1 base removed from V and 5 bases from J, the gap between germline ends came to 6 bases. The CDR3 length is 13 residues. Germline-derived CDR1 and CDR2 are SGHNT and YENEEA. The CDR3 DNA reads TGTGCCAGCAGCTTAGGGTTAAACAATGAGCAGTTCTTC. This encodes CASSLGLNNEQFF.

This clone was seen a single time. This chain links TRBV2 with TRBJ1-2; perhaps TRBD1 as D (6 bases). CDR3 size: 15 residues. V shed 3 bases and J shed 0 bases, with 11 bases lying between them. Germline CDR1 is SNHLY and CDR2 is FYNNEI. The CDR3 protein is CASSDGDTSNYGYTF. DNA of the CDR3: TGTGCCAGCAGTGATGGGGACACATCTAACTATGGCTACACCTTC.

This clone was seen ten or more times. The chain links TRBV4-1 to TRBJ2-7; 10 nucleotides match TRBD2. Germline values: CDR1 MGHRA, CDR2 YSYEKL. The CDR3 totals 12 residues. The CDR3 DNA reads TGCGCGAGCTCACTAGCGGGAAACGAGCAGTACTTC. Protein sequence: CASSLAGNEQYF.

The CDR3 spells CASKNNPLSYEQYF. The CDR3 region has the DNA TGCGCCAGCAAAAACAACCCCCTTTCCTACGAGCAGTACTTC. V and J are TRBV5-1 and TRBJ2-7; D is uncertain. The CDR3 length is 14 residues. Germline-derived CDR1 and CDR2 are SGHRS and YFSETQ. Trimming removed 6 bases from V and 1 base from J, with 14 bases in between.

The rearrangement uses TRBV30 and TRBJ2-7, with D unclear. Germline lookup yields CDR1 GTSNPN and CDR2 SVGIG (reference sequence). The CDR3 has 14 residues. Deletions cut 3 bases from V and 0 bases from J, with 12 bases between. This CDR3 reads CAWRPTDSSYEQYF. The CDR3 DNA reads TGTGCCTGGAGGCCAACCGATAGCTCCTACGAGCAGTACTTC.

The chain couples TRBV7-9 to TRBJ1-3; D is ambiguous. The ends were cut back, 5 bases at V and 4 bases at J, with 15 bases in the middle. The CDR3 is 15 residues long. Germline V lookup: CDR1 SEHNR, CDR2 FQNEAQ (reference sequence). CDR3 sequence reads: CASSGIRGPGNTIYF. The CDR3 nucleotides are TGTGCCAGCAGCGGTATACGGGGTCCAGGAAACACCATATATTTT.

The chain combines TRBV30 with TRBJ2-3; D possibly corresponds to TRBD2 (6 bases). The V gene lost 2 bases and the J gene lost 6 bases, with 9 bases spanning the gap. Germline V gene data show CDR1 as GTSNPN and CDR2 as SVGIG (reference sequence). The CDR3 loop spans 12 amino acids. The CDR3 sequence: CAWSQGRDTQYF. CDR3 DNA sequence: TGTGCCTGGAGTCAAGGGAGGGATACGCAGTATTTT.

This clone was found a few times. This chain joins TRBV9 and TRBJ1-6; no definite D call. V lost 4 bases and J 10 bases, leaving 18 bases between the germline ends. This CDR3 comprises 15 residues. Per germline, CDR1 SGDLS and CDR2 YYNGEE. CDR3 DNA: TGTGCCAGCAGCCCCTGGGCCGAGCCTGAGTCACCCCTCCACTTT. This encodes CASSPWAEPESPLHF.

The chain recombines TRBV18 with TRBJ2-3; 8 bases are shared with TRBD2. Germline values: CDR1 KGHSH, CDR2 LQKENI. This CDR3 contains 18 residues. V was pared by 3 bases and J by 2 bases, with 13 bases of the junction left unmatched. In DNA, the CDR3 is TGTGCCAGCTCACCCCGAGAGGGAAGCGGGGGAAACACAGATACGCAGTATTTT. Protein product: CASSPREGSGGNTDTQYF. Variable domain in full (rest from reference TRBV18 and TRBJ2-3): NAGVMQNPRHLVRRRGQEARLRCSPMKGHSHVYWYRQLPEEGLKFMVYLQKENIIDESGMPKERFSAEFPKEGPSILRIQQVVRGDSAAYFCASSPREGSGGNTDTQYFGPGTRLTVL.

The J gene is TRBJ1-1, the V gene TRBV30; 7 bases align to TRBD1. CDR3 length: 15 residues. Germline CDR1 is GTSNPN and CDR2 is SVGIG (reference sequence). Losses at the gene ends were 0 bases for V and 0 bases for J; bases not matched to a gene: 4. CDR3 in amino acids: CAWSVGGTVNTEAFF. The CDR3 bases are TGTGCCTGGAGTGTAGGGGGGACAGTGAACACTGAAGCTTTCTTT.

The chain carries TRBV6-6 and TRBJ2-7; TRBD1 matches 7 bases. The CDR3 extends over 16 amino acids. Germline-derived CDR1 and CDR2 are MNHNY and SVGAGI (reference sequence). V lost 5 bases, J lost 0 bases, and 10 bases stayed unmatched. This chain's CDR3 is CASSARGQLSSYEQYF. The DNA for the CDR3 is TGTGCCAGCAGTGCCCGGGGACAGTTAAGCTCCTACGAGCAGTACTTC.

The chain uses TRBV5-6 and TRBJ2-2, with 8 bases fitting TRBD2. Germline V gene data show CDR1 as SGHDT and CDR2 as YYEEEE. The CDR3 runs to 14 residues. After removal of 3 bases from V and 7 bases from J, the junction contained 5 bases not matched to a gene. The chain's CDR3 is CASSSGLGFGELFF. The CDR3 DNA sequence: TGTGCCAGCAGCTCGGGACTAGGCTTCGGGGAGCTGTTTTTT.

The V call is TRBV28, the J call TRBJ1-5; D remains unclear. With 3 bases removed from V and 2 bases from J, the gap between germline ends came to 11 bases. Germline assignment: CDR1 MDHEN and CDR2 SYDVKM. The CDR3 has 15 residues. Written as DNA, the CDR3 is TGTGCCAGCAGTTTTAAGGGTCGAGGCAATCAGCCCCAGCATTTT. This codes for CASSFKGRGNQPQHF.

The chain links TRBV5-1 to TRBJ1-3; no definite D call. This CDR3 is 16 amino acids long. V was shortened by 4 bases and J by 4 bases, with 18 bases between the two germline ends. Germline V gene data show CDR1 as SGHRS and CDR2 as YFSETQ. CDR3 nucleotide sequence: TGCGCCAGCAGCGAGGCGGCGGTTACGGCCGGAAACACCATATATTTT. Its translation: CASSEAAVTAGNTIYF.